Each of the 2 T cell receptor beta chains below was sequenced from the same sample in a study of blood T cells in healthy people across ages. It was with a sample-barcoded 5' primer and a J-beta primer mix that a second PCR of roughly 7 to 12 cycles was run. TCRdb analysed the 5' RACE reads with MiXCR anew, one entry per CDR3 protein. The data show over a million distinct CDR3 sequences, approximately 25% seen once. These same records also appear under a second study, on T cells of mothers and their children.

The sequenced material came from blood. The source of these receptors is a girl aged 2-9 years in good health.

This clonotype has just a few counts. The chain recombines TRBV7-2 with TRBJ2-3; 8 bases are a match to TRBD2. The CDR3 consists of 14 residues. Trimming took 4 bases from V and 3 from J; bases not matched to a gene: 3. The germline V gene encodes CDR1 SGHTA and CDR2 FQGNSA. The CDR3 loop is CASSSGLGTDTQYF. The CDR3 region has the DNA TGTGCCAGCAGCTCGGGACTAGGAACAGATACGCAGTATTTT. The full variable domain, completed using reference TRBV7-2 and TRBJ2-3, is GAGVSQSPSNKVTEKGKDVELRCDPISGHTALYWYRQSLGQGLEFLIYFQGNSAPDKSGLPSDRFSAERTGGSVSTLTIQRTQQEDSAVYLCASSSGLGTDTQYFGPGTRLTVL.

This clonotype was recorded many times. The rearrangement uses TRBV12-3 or TRBV12-4 and TRBJ1-4; D uncertain. The CDR3 spans 16 residues. Between the trimmed V and J ends, which lost 4 bases and 0 bases, there was a span of 12 bases. CDR3: CASSSQAQATNEKLFF. The DNA for the CDR3 is TGTGCCAGCAGTTCCCAGGCGCAAGCAACTAATGAAAAACTGTTTTTT.